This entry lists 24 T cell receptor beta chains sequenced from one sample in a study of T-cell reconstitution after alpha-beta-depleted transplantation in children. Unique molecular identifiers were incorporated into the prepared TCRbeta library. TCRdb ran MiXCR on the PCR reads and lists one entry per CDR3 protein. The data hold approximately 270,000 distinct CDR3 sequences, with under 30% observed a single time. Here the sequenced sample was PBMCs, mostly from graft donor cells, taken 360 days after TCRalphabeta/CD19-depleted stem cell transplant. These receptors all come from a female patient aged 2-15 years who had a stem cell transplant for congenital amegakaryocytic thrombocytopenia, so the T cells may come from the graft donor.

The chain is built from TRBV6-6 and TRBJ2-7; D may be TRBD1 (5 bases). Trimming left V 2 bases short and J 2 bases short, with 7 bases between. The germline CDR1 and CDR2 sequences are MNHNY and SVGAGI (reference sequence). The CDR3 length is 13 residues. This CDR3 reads CASSYTGPYEQYF. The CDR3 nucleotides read TGTGCCAGCAGTTACACAGGCCCCTACGAGCAGTACTTC.

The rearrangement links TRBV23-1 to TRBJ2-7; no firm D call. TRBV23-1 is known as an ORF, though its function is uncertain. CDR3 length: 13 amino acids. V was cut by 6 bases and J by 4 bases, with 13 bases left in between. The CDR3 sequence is CASSGHLRYEQYF. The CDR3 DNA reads TGCGCCAGCAGCGGTCATCTCCGGTACGAGCAGTACTTC.

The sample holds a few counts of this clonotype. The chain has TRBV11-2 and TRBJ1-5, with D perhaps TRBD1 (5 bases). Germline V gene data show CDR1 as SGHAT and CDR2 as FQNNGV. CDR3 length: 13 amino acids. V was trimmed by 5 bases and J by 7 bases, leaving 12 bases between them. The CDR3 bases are TGTGCCAGCAGCCGGGGGAGGGGACAGCCCCAGCATTTT. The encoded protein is CASSRGRGQPQHF.

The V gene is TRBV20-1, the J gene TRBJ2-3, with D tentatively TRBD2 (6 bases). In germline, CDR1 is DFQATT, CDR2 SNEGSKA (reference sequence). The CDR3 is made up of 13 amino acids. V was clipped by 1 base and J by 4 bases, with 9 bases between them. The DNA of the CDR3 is TGCAGTGCTAGAGCGGGGGTGGCAGATACGCAGTATTTT. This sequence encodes CSARAGVADTQYF.

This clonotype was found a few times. This chain's CDR3 is CASSKMRLYF. The CDR3 coding sequence is TGTGCCAGCAGCAAAATGCGCCTGTACTTC. The chain carries TRBV21-1 and TRBJ2-7; TRBD1, the table's D call, was not compared with the DNA. TRBV21-1 is deemed a pseudogene. There are 10 residues in the CDR3.

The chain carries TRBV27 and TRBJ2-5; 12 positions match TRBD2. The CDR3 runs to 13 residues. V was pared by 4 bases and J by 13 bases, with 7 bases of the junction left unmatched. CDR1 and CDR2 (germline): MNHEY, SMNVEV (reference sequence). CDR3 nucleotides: TGTGCCAGCAGTTCTACTAGCGGGGGGTGGTTGTACTTC. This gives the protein CASSSTSGGWLYF.

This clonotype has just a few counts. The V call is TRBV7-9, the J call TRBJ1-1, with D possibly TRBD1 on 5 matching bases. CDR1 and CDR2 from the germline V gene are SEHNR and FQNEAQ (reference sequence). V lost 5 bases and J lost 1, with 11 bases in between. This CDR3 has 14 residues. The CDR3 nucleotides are TGTGCCAGCAGCCCAGGGTTTCCGAACACTGAAGCTTTCTTT. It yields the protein CASSPGFPNTEAFF. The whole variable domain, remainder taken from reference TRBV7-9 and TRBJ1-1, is DTGVSQNPRHKITKRGQNVTFRCDPISEHNRLYWYRQTLGQGPEFLTYFQNEAQLEKSRLLSDRFSAERPKGSFSTLEIQRTEQGDSAMYLCASSPGFPNTEAFFGQGTRLTVV.

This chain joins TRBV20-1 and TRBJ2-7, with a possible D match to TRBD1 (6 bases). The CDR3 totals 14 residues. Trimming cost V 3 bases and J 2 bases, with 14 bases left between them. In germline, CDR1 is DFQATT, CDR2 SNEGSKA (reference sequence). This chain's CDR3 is CSARGDTGAYEQYF. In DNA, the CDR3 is TGCAGTGCTAGGGGGGACACGGGTGCCTACGAGCAGTACTTC.

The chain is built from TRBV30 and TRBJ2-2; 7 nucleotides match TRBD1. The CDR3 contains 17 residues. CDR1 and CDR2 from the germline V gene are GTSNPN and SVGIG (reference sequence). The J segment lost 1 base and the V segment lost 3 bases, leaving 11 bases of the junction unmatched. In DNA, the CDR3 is TGTGCCTGGAGATCCCGGACAGGCACGTTGAACACCGGGGAGCTGTTTTTT. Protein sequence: CAWRSRTGTLNTGELFF.

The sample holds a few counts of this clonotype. The CDR3 region has the DNA TGCGCCAGCAGCTCGACAGCCACCGGGGAGCTGTTTTTT. This codes for CASSSTATGELFF. J is TRBJ2-2 and V is TRBV5-1; tentatively, D is TRBD1 (5 bases). The CDR3 extends over 13 amino acids. Per the germline V gene, CDR1 is SGHRS and CDR2 is YFSETQ. The V end was cut by 3 bases, the J end by 4 bases, with 7 bases between.

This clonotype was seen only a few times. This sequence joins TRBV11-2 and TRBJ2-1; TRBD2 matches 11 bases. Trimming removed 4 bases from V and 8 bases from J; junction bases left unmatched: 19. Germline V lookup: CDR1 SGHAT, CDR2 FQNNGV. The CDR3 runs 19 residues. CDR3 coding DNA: TGTGCCAGCAGCTCAATAAGTCCGGGACTAGCGGCGAATTTGGATGAGCAGTTCTTC. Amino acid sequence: CASSSISPGLAANLDEQFF. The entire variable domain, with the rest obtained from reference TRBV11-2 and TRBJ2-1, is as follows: EAGVAQSPRYKIIEKRQSVAFWCNPISGHATLYWYQQILGQGPKLLIQFQNNGVVDDSQLPKDRFSAERLKGVDSTLKIQPAKLEDSAVYLCASSSISPGLAANLDEQFFGPGTRLTVL.

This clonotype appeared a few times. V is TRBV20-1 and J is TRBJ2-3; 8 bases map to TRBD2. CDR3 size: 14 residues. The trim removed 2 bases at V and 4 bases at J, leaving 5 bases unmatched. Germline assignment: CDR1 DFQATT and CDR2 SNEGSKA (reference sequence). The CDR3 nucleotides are TGCAGTGCTAGACAGCGGGGGTTTTCAGATACGCAGTATTTT. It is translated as CSARQRGFSDTQYF.

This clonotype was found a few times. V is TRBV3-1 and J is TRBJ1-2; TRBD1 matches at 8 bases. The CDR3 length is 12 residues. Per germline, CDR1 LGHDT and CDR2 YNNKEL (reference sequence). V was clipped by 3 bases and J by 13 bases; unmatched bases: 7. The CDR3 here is CASSHPQGAVTF. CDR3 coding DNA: TGTGCCAGCAGCCATCCTCAGGGGGCGGTCACCTTC.

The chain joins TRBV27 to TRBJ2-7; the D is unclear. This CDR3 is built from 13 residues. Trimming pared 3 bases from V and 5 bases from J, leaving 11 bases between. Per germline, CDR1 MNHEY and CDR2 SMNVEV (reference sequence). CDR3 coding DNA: TGTGCCAGCAGTTTGGCAGGATTGGACGAGCAGTACTTC. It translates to CASSLAGLDEQYF.

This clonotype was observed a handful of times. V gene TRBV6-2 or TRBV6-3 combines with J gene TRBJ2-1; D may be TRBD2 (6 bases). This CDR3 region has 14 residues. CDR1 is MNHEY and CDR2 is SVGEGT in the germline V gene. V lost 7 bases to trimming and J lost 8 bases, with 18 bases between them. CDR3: CASIARGITDEQFF. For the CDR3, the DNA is TGTGCCAGCATAGCCCGGGGGATCACGGATGAGCAGTTCTTC.

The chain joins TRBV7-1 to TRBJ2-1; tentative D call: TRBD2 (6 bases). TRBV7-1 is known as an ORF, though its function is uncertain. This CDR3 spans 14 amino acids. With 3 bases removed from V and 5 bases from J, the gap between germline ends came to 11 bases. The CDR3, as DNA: TGTGCCAGCAGCTCCGGAATAGCGGACAATGAGCAGTTCTTC. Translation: CASSSGIADNEQFF.

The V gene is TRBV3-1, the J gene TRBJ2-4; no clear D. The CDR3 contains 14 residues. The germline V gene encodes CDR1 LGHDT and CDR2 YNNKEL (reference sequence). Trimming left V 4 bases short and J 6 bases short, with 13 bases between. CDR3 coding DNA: TGTGCCAGCAGCCTCGGTCGGCCAGGAAACATTCAGTACTTC. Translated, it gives CASSLGRPGNIQYF.

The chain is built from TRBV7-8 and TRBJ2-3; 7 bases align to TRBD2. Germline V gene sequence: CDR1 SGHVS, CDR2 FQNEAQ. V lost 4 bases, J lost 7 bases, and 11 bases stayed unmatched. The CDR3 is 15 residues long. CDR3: CASSYSSGTINTQYF. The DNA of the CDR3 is TGTGCCAGCAGCTATTCATCCGGGACTATAAATACGCAGTATTTT.

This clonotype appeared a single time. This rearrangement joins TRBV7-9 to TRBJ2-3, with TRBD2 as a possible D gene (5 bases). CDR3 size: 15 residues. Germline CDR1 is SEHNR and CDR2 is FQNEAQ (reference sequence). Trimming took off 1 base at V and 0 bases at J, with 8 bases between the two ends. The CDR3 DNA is TGTGCCAGCAGCTTAGGGCGGGTGAGCACAGATACGCAGTATTTT. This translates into CASSLGRVSTDTQYF.

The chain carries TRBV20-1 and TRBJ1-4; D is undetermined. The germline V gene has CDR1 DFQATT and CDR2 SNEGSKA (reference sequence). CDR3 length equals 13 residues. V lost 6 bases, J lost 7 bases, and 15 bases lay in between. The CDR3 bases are TGCAGTGCCCCCGAGCCTTGGGGTGAAAAACTGTTTTTT. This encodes CSAPEPWGEKLFF.

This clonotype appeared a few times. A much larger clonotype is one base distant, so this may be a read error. CDR3: CASSHLNLIAYNEQFF. The CDR3 DNA sequence: TGCGCCAGCAGCCACCTCAACTTGATAGCCTACAATGAGCAGTTCTTC. V usage is TRBV4-1 and J usage is TRBJ2-1; D not certain. Trimming cost V 3 bases and J 2 bases, with 14 bases left between them. The CDR3 covers 16 residues. Germline V CDR1 and CDR2: MGHRA, YSYEKL.

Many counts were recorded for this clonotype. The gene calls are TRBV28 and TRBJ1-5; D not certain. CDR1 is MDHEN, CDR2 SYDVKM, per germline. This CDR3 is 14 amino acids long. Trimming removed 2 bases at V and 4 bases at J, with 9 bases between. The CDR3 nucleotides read TGTGCCAGCAGTTTACGGTTCGGAAATCAGCCCCAGCATTTT. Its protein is CASSLRFGNQPQHF.

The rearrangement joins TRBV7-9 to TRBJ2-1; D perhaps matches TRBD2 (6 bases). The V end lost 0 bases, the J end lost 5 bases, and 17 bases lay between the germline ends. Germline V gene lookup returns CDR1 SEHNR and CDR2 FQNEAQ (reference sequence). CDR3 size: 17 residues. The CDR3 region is CASSLAVKGLENNEQFF. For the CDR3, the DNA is TGTGCCAGCAGCTTAGCGGTAAAGGGACTTGAAAACAATGAGCAGTTCTTC.

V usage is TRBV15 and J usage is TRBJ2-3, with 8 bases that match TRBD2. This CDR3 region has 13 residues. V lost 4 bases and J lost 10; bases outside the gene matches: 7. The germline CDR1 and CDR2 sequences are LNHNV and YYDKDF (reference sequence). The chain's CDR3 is CATSIERERAQYF. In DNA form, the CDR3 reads TGTGCCACCAGCATCGAGCGGGAGAGGGCGCAGTATTTT. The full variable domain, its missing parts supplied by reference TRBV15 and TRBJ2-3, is DAMVIQNPRYQVTQFGKPVTLSCSQTLNHNVMYWYQQKSSQAPKLLFHYYDKDFNNEADTPDNFQSRRPNTSFCFLDIRSPGLGDTAMYLCATSIERERAQYFGPGTRLTVL.